This T cell receptor beta chain stems from a study of identical twins (dated by TCRdb to the mid-2010s). A note on the overall study: The study deep-sequenced TCR alpha and beta repertoires from monozygotic twins, unrelated adults of various ages and cord blood to test whether fetal clonotypes persist. To rule out contamination, the twin experiments were replicated at different times with different library preparation protocols.

Study-wide findings and limitations: Compared with coincidental sharing between unrelated individuals, an excess of low generation-probability sequences was observed among out-of-frame TCR alpha sequences shared between twins. Invariant T cells such as MAIT and iNKT could partly confound zero-insertion analyses, though diverse VJ usage argued against this for most clonotypes. Out-of-frame TCR alpha sharing in monozygotic twins was systematically underestimated by recombination models, whereas sharing between unrelated individuals was in agreement with the recombination models. Because the same donors could not be followed over many years, the conclusions depended on cross-sectional statistical analysis. Abundant cord blood beta clonotypes carried fewer insertions; young adult naive repertoires showed a weaker similar trend, while memory repertoires showed none. Excess twin sharing in beta out-of-frame sequences was weaker because fewer shared sequences lowered the signal-to-noise ratio.

The method behind the library was 5' RACE. Reads for this sample came from an Illumina HiSeq 2000. A universal primer binding site was added through template switching, and the final cDNA carried a unique molecular identifier so that TCR cDNA molecules could be counted accurately. Specific primers in the conserved constant-segment region were used to synthesize first-strand cDNA for the TCR alpha and beta chains. Each cDNA library was double barcoded, with a SMART-Mk sample barcode plus Illumina barcodes, to control for contamination. TruSeq adapter sequences and Illumina sample barcodes were added in two successive PCR steps. The TCR alpha and beta cDNA libraries were sequenced on the Illumina HiSeq platform using custom primers. Per the original workflow: Unique molecular identifiers were extracted from raw reads with MiGEC, and CDR3 positions were determined with MiXCR. For each individual, recombination models were inferred using an EM algorithm with the repgenHMM and IGoR tools. The analysis of shared clonotypes was done with the tcR package in R, with sharing normalized by the product of cloneset sizes. Out-of-frame nonproductive sequences were analyzed to study raw recombination free of thymic and clonal selection effects. In-frame beta chains were kept once TCRdb had trimmed the public reads at Q25 with fastp and called clones with MiXCR. CDR3 protein duplicates are merged, each entry listing the most common genes and DNA. The V and J calls here are based on TCRdb, not the publication. The sample table shows 1.5 million to 2 million distinct CDR3 sequences, and under 35% are seen once. The ten largest clones add up to approximately 0.25% of the sample.

V and J lose 4 bases and 2 bases, and a span of 14 bases separates them. CDR1 and CDR2 were assigned from the germline V gene (reference sequence) as DFQATT and SNEGSKA. Inclusive of the bounding cysteine and phenylalanine, the CDR3 is 14 residues long. The entry retains the CDR3 DNA only, 42 bases that are in frame from base 1. Turning to this clonotype: No cognate antigen has been identified for it. No much larger clonotype is one base removed from it; base qualities were not supplied.

All donors were healthy Caucasians. Source material: cord blood. The chain links TRBV20-1 with TRBJ2-5; possibly the D gene is TRBD1, per 5 matching bases. This clonotype was sampled from a newborn girl in good health. The bases read TGCAGTGCTAAAAGAGACAGTGCGCAAGAGACCCAGTACTTC. This sequence encodes CSAKRDSAQETQYF.